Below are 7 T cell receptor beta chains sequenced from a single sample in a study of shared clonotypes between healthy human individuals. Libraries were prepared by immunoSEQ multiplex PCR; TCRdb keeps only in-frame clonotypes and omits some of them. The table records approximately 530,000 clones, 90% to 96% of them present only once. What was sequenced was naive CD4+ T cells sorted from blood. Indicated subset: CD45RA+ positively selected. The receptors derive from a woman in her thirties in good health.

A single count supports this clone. CDR3: CASSDRPRYGYTF. CDR3 in DNA: TGTGCCAGCAGTGACAGACCTCGCTATGGCTACACCTTC. The gene calls are TRBV6-1 and TRBJ1-2; no clear D. The CDR3 length is 13 residues. Per the germline V gene, CDR1 is MNHNS and CDR2 is SASEGT. V was pared by 3 bases and J by 4 bases, with 9 bases between.

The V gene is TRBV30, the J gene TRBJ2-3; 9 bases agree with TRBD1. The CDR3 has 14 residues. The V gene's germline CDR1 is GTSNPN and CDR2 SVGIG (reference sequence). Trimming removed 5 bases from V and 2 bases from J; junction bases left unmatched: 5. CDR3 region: CAWGTGSDTDTQYF. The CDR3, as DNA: TGTGCCTGGGGGACAGGGAGTGACACAGATACGCAGTATTTT.

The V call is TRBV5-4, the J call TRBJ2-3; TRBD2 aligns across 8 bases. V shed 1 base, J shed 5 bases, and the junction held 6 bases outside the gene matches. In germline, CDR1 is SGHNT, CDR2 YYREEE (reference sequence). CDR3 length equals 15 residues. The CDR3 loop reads CASSLPQRERDTQYF. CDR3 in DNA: TGTGCCAGCAGCTTGCCCCAGCGGGAGAGAGATACGCAGTATTTT.

CDR3: CASSWVAAYNEQFF. DNA of the CDR3: TGTGCCAGCAGTTGGGTAGCGGCTTACAATGAGCAGTTCTTC. The genes are TRBV27 and TRBJ2-1; a weak D match, TRBD2 (6 bases). This CDR3 region has 14 residues. Germline assignment: CDR1 MNHEY and CDR2 SMNVEV (reference sequence). V lost 4 bases, J lost 4 bases, and 11 bases lay in between.

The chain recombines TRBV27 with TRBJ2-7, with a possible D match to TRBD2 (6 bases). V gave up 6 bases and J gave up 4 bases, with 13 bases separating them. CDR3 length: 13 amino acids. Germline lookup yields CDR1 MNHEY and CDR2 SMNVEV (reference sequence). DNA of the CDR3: TGTGCCAGCAGAACCGGGACTTCTTACGAGCAGTACTTC. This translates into CASRTGTSYEQYF.

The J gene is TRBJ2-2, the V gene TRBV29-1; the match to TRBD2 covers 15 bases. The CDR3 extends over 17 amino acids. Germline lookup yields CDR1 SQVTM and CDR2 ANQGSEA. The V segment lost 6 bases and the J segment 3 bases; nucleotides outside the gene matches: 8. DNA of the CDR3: TGCAGCGTCTCCGGGACTAGCGGGAGGAGCGACACCGGGGAGCTGTTTTTT. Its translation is CSVSGTSGRSDTGELFF.

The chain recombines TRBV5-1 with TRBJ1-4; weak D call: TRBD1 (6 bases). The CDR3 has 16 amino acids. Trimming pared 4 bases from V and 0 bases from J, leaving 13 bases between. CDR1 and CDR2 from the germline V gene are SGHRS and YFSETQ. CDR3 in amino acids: CASSERGDATNEKLFF. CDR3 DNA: TGCGCCAGCAGCGAGAGGGGGGATGCAACTAATGAAAAACTGTTTTTT.